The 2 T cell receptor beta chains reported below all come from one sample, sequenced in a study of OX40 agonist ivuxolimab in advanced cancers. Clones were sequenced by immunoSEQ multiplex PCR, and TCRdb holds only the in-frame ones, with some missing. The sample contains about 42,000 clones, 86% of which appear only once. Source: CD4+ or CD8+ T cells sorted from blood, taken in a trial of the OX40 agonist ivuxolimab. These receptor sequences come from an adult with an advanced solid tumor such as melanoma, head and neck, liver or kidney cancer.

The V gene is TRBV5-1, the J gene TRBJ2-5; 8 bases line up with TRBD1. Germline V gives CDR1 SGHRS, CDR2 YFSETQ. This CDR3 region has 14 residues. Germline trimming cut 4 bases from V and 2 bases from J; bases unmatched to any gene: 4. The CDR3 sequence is CASSVTGAQETQYF. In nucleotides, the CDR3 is TGCGCCAGCAGCGTGACAGGGGCTCAAGAGACCCAGTACTTC.

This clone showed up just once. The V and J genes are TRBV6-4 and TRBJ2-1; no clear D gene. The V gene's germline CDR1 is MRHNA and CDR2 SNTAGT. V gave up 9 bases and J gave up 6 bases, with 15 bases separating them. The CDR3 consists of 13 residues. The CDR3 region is CARGSLFPNEQFF. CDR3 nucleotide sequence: TGTGCCAGAGGGTCGCTATTCCCCAATGAGCAGTTCTTC.